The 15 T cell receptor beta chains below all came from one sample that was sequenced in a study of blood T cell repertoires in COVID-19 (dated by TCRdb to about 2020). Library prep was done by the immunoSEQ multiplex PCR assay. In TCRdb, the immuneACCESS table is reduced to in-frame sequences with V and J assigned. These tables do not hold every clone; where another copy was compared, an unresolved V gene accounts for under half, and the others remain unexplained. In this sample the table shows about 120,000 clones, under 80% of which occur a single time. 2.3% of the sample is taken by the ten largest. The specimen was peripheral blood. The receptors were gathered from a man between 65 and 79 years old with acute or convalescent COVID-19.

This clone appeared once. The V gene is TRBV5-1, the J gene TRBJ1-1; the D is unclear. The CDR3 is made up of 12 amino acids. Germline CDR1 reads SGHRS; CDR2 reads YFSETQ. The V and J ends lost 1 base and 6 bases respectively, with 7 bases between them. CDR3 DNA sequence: TGCGCCAGCAGCTTGTCTTCTGCTGAAGCTTTCTTT. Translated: CASSLSSAEAFF.

This CDR3 is CASSEAGVGGGYRNTQYF. CDR3 bases: TGTGCCAGCAGTGAAGCGGGTGTTGGCGGGGGATACAGGAATACGCAGTATTTT. The chain has TRBV6-1 and TRBJ2-3; the match to TRBD2 covers 7 bases. The CDR3 extends over 18 amino acids. V shed 0 bases, J shed 7 bases, and the junction held 16 bases outside the gene matches. In germline, CDR1 is MNHNS, CDR2 SASEGT.

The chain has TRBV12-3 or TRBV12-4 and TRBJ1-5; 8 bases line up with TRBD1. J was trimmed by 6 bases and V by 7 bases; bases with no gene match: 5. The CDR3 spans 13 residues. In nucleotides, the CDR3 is TGTGCCAGCACCGCAGGGGGCGGTCAGCCCCAGCATTTT. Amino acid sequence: CASTAGGGQPQHF.

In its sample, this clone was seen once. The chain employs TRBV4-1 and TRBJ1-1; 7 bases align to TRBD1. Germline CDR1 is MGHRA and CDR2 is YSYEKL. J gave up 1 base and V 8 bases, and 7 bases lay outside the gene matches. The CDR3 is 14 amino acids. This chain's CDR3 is CASPPDRWNTEAFF. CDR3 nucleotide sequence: TGCGCCAGCCCCCCGGACAGGTGGAACACTGAAGCTTTCTTT.

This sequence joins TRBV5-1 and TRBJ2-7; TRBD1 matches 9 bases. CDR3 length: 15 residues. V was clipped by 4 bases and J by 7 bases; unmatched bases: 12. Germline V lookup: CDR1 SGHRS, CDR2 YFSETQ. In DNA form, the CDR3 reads TGCGCCAGCAGCGGACCGGGACAGGGTTTGAGTGAGCAGTACTTC. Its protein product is CASSGPGQGLSEQYF.

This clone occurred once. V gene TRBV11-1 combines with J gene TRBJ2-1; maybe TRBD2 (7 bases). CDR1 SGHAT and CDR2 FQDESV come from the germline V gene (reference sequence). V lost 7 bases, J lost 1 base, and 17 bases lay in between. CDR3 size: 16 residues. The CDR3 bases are TGTGCCAGCACGCTTGGGGGGGGCAGGTCCTACAATGAGCAGTTCTTC. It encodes CASTLGGGRSYNEQFF.

The CDR3 loop reads CASSPRGGNTEAFF. DNA of the CDR3: TGTGCCAGCAGCCCCCGGGGAGGGAACACTGAAGCTTTCTTT. The V call is TRBV7-9, the J call TRBJ1-1; D not resolved. This CDR3 has 14 residues. The V end lost 5 bases, the J end lost 1 base, and 11 bases lay between the germline ends. The V gene's germline CDR1 is SEHNR and CDR2 FQNEAQ (reference sequence).

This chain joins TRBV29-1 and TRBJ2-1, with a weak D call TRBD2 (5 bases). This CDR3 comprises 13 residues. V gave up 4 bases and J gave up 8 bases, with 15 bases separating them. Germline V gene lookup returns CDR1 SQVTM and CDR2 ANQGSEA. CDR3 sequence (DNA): TGCAGCGTTGGGCGGGCCCGGCCGTATGAGCAGTTCTTC. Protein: CSVGRARPYEQFF.

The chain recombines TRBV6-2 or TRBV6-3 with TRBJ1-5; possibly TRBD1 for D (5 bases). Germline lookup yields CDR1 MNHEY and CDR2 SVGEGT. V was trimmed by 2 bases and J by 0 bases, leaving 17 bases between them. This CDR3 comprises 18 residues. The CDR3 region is CASSYPRDGLYSNQPQHF. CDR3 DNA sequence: TGTGCCAGCAGTTACCCAAGGGACGGACTATATAGCAATCAGCCCCAGCATTTT.

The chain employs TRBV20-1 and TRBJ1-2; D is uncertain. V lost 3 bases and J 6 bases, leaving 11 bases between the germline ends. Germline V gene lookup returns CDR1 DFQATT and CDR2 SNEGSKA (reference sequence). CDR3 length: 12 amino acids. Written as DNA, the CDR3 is TGCAGTGCTAGTATAGGGAGGGATGGCTACACCTTC. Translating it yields CSASIGRDGYTF.

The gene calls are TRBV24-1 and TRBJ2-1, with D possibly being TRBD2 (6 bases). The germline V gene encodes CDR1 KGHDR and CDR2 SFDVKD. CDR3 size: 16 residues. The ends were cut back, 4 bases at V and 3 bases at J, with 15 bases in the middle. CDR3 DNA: TGTGCCACCAGTGAGGGCCTAGCGAGGGGCTACAATGAGCAGTTCTTC. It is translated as CATSEGLARGYNEQFF.

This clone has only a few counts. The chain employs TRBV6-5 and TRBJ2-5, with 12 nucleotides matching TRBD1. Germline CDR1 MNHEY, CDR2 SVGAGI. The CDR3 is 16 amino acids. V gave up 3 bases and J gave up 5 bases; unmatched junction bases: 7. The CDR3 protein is CASSYGTGGSGETQYF. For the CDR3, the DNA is TGTGCCAGCAGTTATGGGACAGGGGGCTCGGGGGAGACCCAGTACTTC.

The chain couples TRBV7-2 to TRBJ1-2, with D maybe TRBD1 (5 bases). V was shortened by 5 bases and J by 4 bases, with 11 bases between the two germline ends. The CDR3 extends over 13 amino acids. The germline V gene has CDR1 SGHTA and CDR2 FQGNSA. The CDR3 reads CASSPRDGYGYTF. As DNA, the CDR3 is TGTGCCAGCAGCCCGCGGGACGGCTATGGCTACACCTTC.

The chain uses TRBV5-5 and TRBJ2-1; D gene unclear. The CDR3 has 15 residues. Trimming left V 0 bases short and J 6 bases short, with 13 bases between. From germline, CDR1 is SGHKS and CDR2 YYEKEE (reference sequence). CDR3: CASSLGPGLGNEQFF. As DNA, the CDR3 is TGTGCCAGCAGCTTGGGGCCGGGTTTAGGCAATGAGCAGTTCTTC.

CDR3 sequence reads: CASSVGAVAHNEQFF. The CDR3 nucleotides are TGTGCCAGCAGCGTAGGGGCCGTCGCGCACAATGAGCAGTTCTTC. This chain joins TRBV9 and TRBJ2-1, with D hard to call. This CDR3 region has 15 residues. Per germline, CDR1 SGDLS and CDR2 YYNGEE. V was clipped by 0 bases and J by 5 bases, with 12 bases between them.